The 9 T cell receptor beta chains presented below share a single source sample, sequenced in a study of Ad26.COV2.S vaccination and SARS-CoV-2 variants. Treatment given: some 20 received Ad26.COV2.S at low or high dose, single or two shots; several received placebo; per-sample allocation not given. Sample collection was performed on day 63 after the first vaccine or placebo injection. The repertoire was sequenced with immunoSEQ multiplex PCR; TCRdb's copy has only in-frame clones and lacks some. The repertoire holds roughly 700,000 clones, with around 89% as singletons. This sample comprised peripheral blood, obtained in a trial of Ad26.COV2.S vaccine versus placebo. Every receptor here comes from a person aged 18-60 years who received the Ad26.COV2.S COVID-19 vaccine or a placebo.

A note on this clone: Other DNA sequences in this sample translate to the same CDR3. The rearrangement joins TRBV6-5 to TRBJ2-2; D is uncertain. The germline CDR1 and CDR2 sequences are MNHEY and SVGAGI. CDR3 length equals 11 residues. V was pared by 8 bases and J by 1 base, with 2 bases between. The CDR3 spells CASRNTGELFF. The DNA for the CDR3 is TGTGCCAGCCGGAACACCGGGGAGCTGTTTTTT.

The rearrangement uses TRBV30 and TRBJ2-5; 9 bases fit TRBD2. CDR1 GTSNPN and CDR2 SVGIG come from the germline V gene (reference sequence). CDR3 length: 15 amino acids. V shed 1 base, J shed 5 bases, and the junction held 8 bases outside the gene matches. DNA of the CDR3: TGTGCCTGGAGTGAGTTAGCGGGAGTTTTGGAGACCCAGTACTTC. Protein sequence: CAWSELAGVLETQYF. The variable domain in full, completed from reference TRBV30 and TRBJ2-5, reads SQTIHQWPATLVQPVGSPLSLECTVEGTSNPNLYWYRQAAGRGLQLLFYSVGIGQISSEVPQNLSASRPQDRQFILSSKKLLLSDSGFYLCAWSELAGVLETQYFGPGTRLLVL.

The J gene is TRBJ2-5, the V gene TRBV12-3 or TRBV12-4; 8 bases fit TRBD1. The CDR3 consists of 13 residues. The V segment lost 5 bases and the J segment 7 bases; nucleotides outside the gene matches: 6. DNA of the CDR3: TGTGCCAGCAGTGGGGACAGGCGAATGACCCAGTACTTC. This codes for CASSGDRRMTQYF.

This chain's CDR3 is CASRSKVPGQGSASTDTQYF. DNA for the CDR3: TGTGCAAGTCGCTCCAAAGTCCCGGGACAGGGGTCGGCAAGCACAGATACGCAGTATTTT. The J gene is TRBJ2-3, the V gene TRBV12-2; the table's D call of TRBD1 was not tested on the DNA. TRBV12-2 is annotated as a pseudogene. The CDR3 sequence is 20 residues long.

This clone was counted between two and nine times. V is TRBV18 and J is TRBJ1-3; D may be TRBD1 (5 bases). Germline-derived CDR1 and CDR2 are KGHSH and LQKENI. The germline V and J ends were trimmed by 3 bases and 0 bases, with 12 bases remaining between them. The CDR3 length is 16 residues. This CDR3 reads CASSPLGRSSGNTIYF. The CDR3 DNA sequence: TGTGCCAGCTCACCTCTGGGGCGGAGCTCTGGAAACACCATATATTTT.

The sample holds one count of this clone. The chain has TRBV6-6 and TRBJ2-7; TRBD1 or TRBD2 may be the D gene (5 bases each). Germline lookup yields CDR1 MNHNY and CDR2 SVGAGI (reference sequence). CDR3 length: 16 residues. V was cut by 5 bases and J by 2 bases, with 19 bases left in between. The CDR3 protein is CASSHLSGPTPYEQYF. Written as DNA, the CDR3 is TGTGCCAGCAGTCACCTCTCGGGACCAACCCCCTACGAGCAGTACTTC.

DNA of the CDR3: TGTGCCTGCCCCCCCACGGCCCAGGACGGCTACACCTTC. Its translation: CACPPTAQDGYTF. The rearrangement uses TRBV30 and TRBJ1-2; D is undetermined. Between the trimmed V and J ends, which lost 6 bases and 8 bases, there was a span of 19 bases. From germline, CDR1 is GTSNPN and CDR2 SVGIG (reference sequence). The CDR3 is 13 residues long.

J is TRBJ2-7 and V is TRBV6-6; D is ambiguous. Trimming pared 5 bases from V and 7 bases from J, leaving 9 bases between. Germline loops: CDR1 MNHNY, CDR2 SVGAGI (reference sequence). This CDR3 comprises 11 residues. The CDR3: CASSTKGEQYF. The CDR3 DNA reads TGTGCCAGCAGTACTAAGGGTGAGCAGTACTTC.

The CDR3 here is CASRTGGWAYNEQFF. Written as DNA, the CDR3 is TGTGCCAGCAGGACAGGGGGATGGGCCTACAATGAGCAGTTCTTC. The gene calls are TRBV6-5 and TRBJ2-1, with 9 positions matching TRBD1. The J segment lost 2 bases and the V segment lost 6 bases, leaving 5 bases of the junction unmatched. The CDR3 has 15 residues. CDR1 and CDR2 from the germline V gene are MNHEY and SVGAGI.